The entry that follows covers one T cell receptor (beta chain) sequence. Its cognate antigen is unknown. The data were obtained in a study of resident and recirculating memory T cells in vitiligo. Study-wide results and caveats: Sequences differed between biopsy sites and patients, suggesting private specificity.

Stability required unchanged lesions during the previous 6 months. No patient showed confetti depigmentation, a clinical sign of active disease. Patients who had received treatment within the previous three months were excluded. There are 18 residues in the CDR3. The germline V gene has CDR1 SGHNT and CDR2 YYREEE (reference sequence). V dropped 0 bases and J dropped 0 bases, with 15 bases sitting between them. Repertoires were generated with immunoSEQ multiplex PCR, while TCRdb's copy carries only in-frame clones and drops some. The repertoire includes roughly 76,000 clones, approximately 91% of them detected once, and around 4.7% sits in the top ten.

Input material: blood. This sequence originates from a male donor with vitiligo. The chain links TRBV5-4 to TRBJ2-2, with a weak D call TRBD2 (5 bases). The CDR3 reads CASSLEGLSGTNTGELFF. DNA for the CDR3: TGTGCCAGCAGCTTGGAGGGTTTATCGGGGACGAACACCGGGGAGCTGTTTTTT.